What follows are 11 T cell receptor beta chains derived from one specimen sequenced in a study of blood T cell repertoires in COVID-19. The method was immunoSEQ multiplex PCR; TCRdb's version includes in-frame clones alone and lacks a portion of them. The data hold tens of thousands of clones, with roughly nine tenths observed a single time. Sequenced input: peripheral blood. The receptors here all came from a middle-aged man with acute or convalescent COVID-19.

This rearrangement joins TRBV9 to TRBJ2-1; D remains unclear. V shed 4 bases and J shed 0 bases, with 8 bases lying between them. Germline lookup yields CDR1 SGDLS and CDR2 YYNGEE. The CDR3 extends over 14 amino acids. In DNA, the CDR3 is TGTGCCAGCAGCCCGGTTACCTCCTACAATGAGCAGTTCTTC. Its protein product is CASSPVTSYNEQFF.

The J gene is TRBJ2-7, the V gene TRBV27; D remains ambiguous. CDR3 length: 15 amino acids. Trimming took off 5 bases at V and 3 bases at J, with 17 bases between the two ends. Per the germline V gene, CDR1 is MNHEY and CDR2 is SMNVEV (reference sequence). The CDR3 nucleotides read TGTGCCAGCAGTCCGATCCCGATGACAAACTACGAGCAGTACTTC. This encodes CASSPIPMTNYEQYF.

This chain connects TRBV2 to TRBJ2-1; D not certain. Germline loops: CDR1 SNHLY, CDR2 FYNNEI. The V and J ends lost 0 bases and 12 bases respectively, with 9 bases between them. The CDR3 extends over 12 amino acids. CDR3 protein: CASSEAAGGQFF. CDR3 DNA sequence: TGTGCCAGCAGTGAAGCGGCAGGTGGGCAGTTCTTC. Filled out from reference TRBV2 and TRBJ2-1, the complete variable domain reads EPEVTQTPSHQVTQMGQEVILRCVPISNHLYFYWYRQILGQKVEFLVSFYNNEISEKSEIFDDQFSVERPDGSNFTLKIRSTKLEDSAMYFCASSEAAGGQFFGPGTRLTVL.

This rearrangement joins TRBV7-9 to TRBJ1-5; a possible D gene is TRBD1 (5 bases). CDR1 is SEHNR, CDR2 FQNEAQ, per germline (reference sequence). This CDR3 is built from 15 residues. Deletions cut 4 bases from V and 3 bases from J, with 13 bases between. CDR3 sequence reads: CASSWGGTSNQPQHF. In DNA, the CDR3 is TGTGCCAGCAGCTGGGGCGGGACCTCCAATCAGCCCCAGCATTTT.

The chain employs TRBV30 and TRBJ1-2; D not certain. V lost 2 bases, J lost 0 bases, and 4 bases lay in between. Germline lookup yields CDR1 GTSNPN and CDR2 SVGIG (reference sequence). The CDR3 sequence is 12 residues long. The CDR3 loop reads CAWSSSNYGYTF. The CDR3 region has the DNA TGTGCCTGGAGTAGCTCTAACTATGGCTACACCTTC.

J is TRBJ2-1 and V is TRBV5-1, with 9 bases fitting TRBD2. The CDR3 runs 17 residues. J gave up 1 base and V 1 base, and 6 bases lay outside the gene matches. Germline V gene lookup returns CDR1 SGHRS and CDR2 YFSETQ. The CDR3: CASSLRAGGGSYNEQFF. The CDR3 coding sequence is TGCGCCAGCAGCTTGAGGGCGGGAGGGGGTTCCTACAATGAGCAGTTCTTC. Full variable domain (rest looked up from reference TRBV5-1 and TRBJ2-1): KAGVTQTPRYLIKTRGQQVTLSCSPISGHRSVSWYQQTPGQGLQFLFEYFSETQRNKGNFPGRFSGRQFSNSRSEMNVSTLELGDSALYLCASSLRAGGGSYNEQFFGPGTRLTVL.

This sequence joins TRBV19 and TRBJ2-1; a weak D match, TRBD2 (6 bases). Germline V gene sequence: CDR1 LNHDA, CDR2 SQIVND (reference sequence). The V end lost 1 base, the J end lost 12 bases, and 13 bases lay between the germline ends. This CDR3 has 13 residues. Here the CDR3 reads CASSIAYRRGQFF. The CDR3 nucleotides are TGTGCCAGTAGTATAGCTTACCGGAGGGGGCAGTTCTTC.

DNA of the CDR3: TGCGCCAGCAGCTTATCCGGGACAGGGGGCACTGAAGCTTTCTTT. The encoded protein is CASSLSGTGGTEAFF. The J gene is TRBJ1-1, the V gene TRBV5-1; 11 bases match TRBD1. Germline trimming cut 2 bases from V and 4 bases from J; bases unmatched to any gene: 4. Germline V gene sequence: CDR1 SGHRS, CDR2 YFSETQ. CDR3 length: 15 amino acids.

V gene TRBV7-2 combines with J gene TRBJ2-1, with 8 bases identical to TRBD1. The CDR3 has 16 residues. The trim removed 4 bases at V and 4 bases at J, leaving 9 bases unmatched. CDR1 SGHTA and CDR2 FQGNSA come from the germline V gene. The CDR3 sequence is CASSSRGGQAYNEQFF. CDR3 bases: TGTGCCAGCAGCTCAAGAGGGGGACAGGCTTACAATGAGCAGTTCTTC.

The CDR3, as DNA: TGTGCCAGCAGCTTATCTTCTATTTTAGCCAAAAACATTCAGTACTTC. Its protein is CASSLSSILAKNIQYF. The rearrangement links TRBV7-9 to TRBJ2-4; D call uncertain. Trimming removed 2 bases at V and 0 bases at J, with 11 bases between. Germline CDR1 and CDR2: SEHNR and FQNEAQ (reference sequence). This CDR3 has 16 residues.

This clone was seen a few times. The chain combines TRBV4-1 with TRBJ2-1, with a weak D call TRBD2 (6 bases). The CDR3 is 13 residues long. The germline CDR1 and CDR2 sequences are MGHRA and YSYEKL. Trimming left V 4 bases short and J 4 bases short, with 8 bases between. Here the CDR3 reads CASSRGEYNEQFF. DNA for the CDR3: TGCGCCAGCAGCCGGGGGGAGTACAATGAGCAGTTCTTC.